The 10 T cell receptor beta chains presented below share a single source sample, sequenced in a study of blood T cell repertoires in COVID-19. Only in-frame clones appear in the TCRdb table, and some are missing; sequencing was by immunoSEQ multiplex PCR. This sample has about 250,000 clones; around 80% occur once, and the top ten carry around 7.9%. Sequencing was done on a sample of peripheral blood. These receptors all come from a middle-aged man with active or convalescent COVID-19.

J is TRBJ2-1 and V is TRBV11-2, with D perhaps TRBD1 (6 bases). CDR3 size: 16 residues. Germline CDR1 is SGHAT and CDR2 is FQNNGV. Between the trimmed V and J ends, which lost 5 bases and 8 bases, there was a span of 22 bases. The CDR3 sequence is CASSRVPTGLFDEQFF. In DNA, the CDR3 is TGTGCCAGCAGCCGCGTCCCCACAGGGCTCTTCGATGAGCAGTTCTTC.

A single count supports this clone. The gene calls are TRBV12-5 and TRBJ1-5; D is unclear. V was cut by 1 base and J by 4 bases, with 2 bases left in between. This CDR3 comprises 12 residues. The germline CDR1 and CDR2 sequences are LGHNT and FRNRAP. CDR3: CASGLANQPQHF. The CDR3, as DNA: TGTGCTAGTGGTTTGGCTAATCAGCCCCAGCATTTT.

The chain uses TRBV7-2 and TRBJ2-2; 8 bases align to TRBD1. From germline, CDR1 is SGHTA and CDR2 FQGNSA. This CDR3 has 18 amino acids. The J segment lost 4 bases and the V segment lost 4 bases, leaving 14 bases of the junction unmatched. CDR3 region: CASSSKSQGASFTGELFF. The CDR3 region has the DNA TGTGCCAGCAGCTCAAAGTCCCAGGGGGCTAGTTTCACCGGGGAGCTGTTTTTT.

The gene calls are TRBV19 and TRBJ2-3, with D uncertain. This CDR3 is 14 amino acids long. V gave up 4 bases and J gave up 2 bases, with 10 bases separating them. The germline gives CDR1 LNHDA, CDR2 SQIVND (reference sequence). The CDR3 loop is CASSTTETTDTQYF. In nucleotides, the CDR3 is TGTGCCAGTAGTACGACGGAGACCACAGATACGCAGTATTTT.

This clone was seen a few times. V and J are TRBV27 and TRBJ1-6; D gene uncertain. The V gene lost 5 bases and the J gene lost 3 bases, with 11 bases spanning the gap. Looked up from germline, CDR1 is MNHEY and CDR2 is SMNVEV (reference sequence). The CDR3 sequence is 15 residues long. The CDR3 DNA reads TGTGCCAGCAGTAGCTCAGGCCTCTATAATTCACCCCTCCACTTT. Amino acids: CASSSSGLYNSPLHF.

The genes are TRBV19 and TRBJ1-2, with 9 bases identical to TRBD1. This CDR3 has 15 residues. Per the germline V gene, CDR1 is LNHDA and CDR2 is SQIVND (reference sequence). After removal of 6 bases from V and 2 bases from J, the junction contained 7 bases not matched to a gene. The CDR3 is CASSYTGQGNYGYTF. CDR3 bases: TGTGCCAGTAGCTATACCGGACAGGGGAACTATGGCTACACCTTC.

This clone appeared a single time. This chain joins TRBV28 and TRBJ1-5; no clear D. V was pared by 4 bases and J by 6 bases, with 13 bases between. This CDR3 contains 14 residues. CDR1 is MDHEN and CDR2 is SYDVKM in the germline V gene. The CDR3 nucleotides are TGTGCCAGCAGTTCCCCGGTGGGCACTCAGCCCCAGCATTTT. Amino acid sequence: CASSSPVGTQPQHF.

This chain uses TRBV6-5 with TRBJ1-1; possible D gene TRBD1, 5 bases. V was clipped by 8 bases and J by 4 bases, with 11 bases between them. The CDR3 runs 12 residues. Germline CDR1 MNHEY, CDR2 SVGAGI. CDR3 protein: CASGMGGTEAFF. The DNA of the CDR3 is TGTGCCAGCGGCATGGGGGGCACTGAAGCTTTCTTT.

This chain uses TRBV18 with TRBJ2-5; 9 positions match TRBD1. Trimming cost V 2 bases and J 3 bases; bases outside gene matches: 4. The V gene's germline CDR1 is KGHSH and CDR2 LQKENI. The CDR3 spans 15 residues. The CDR3 protein is CASSPEDRGKETQYF. For the CDR3, the DNA is TGTGCCAGCTCACCAGAGGACAGGGGTAAAGAGACCCAGTACTTC.

This clone was seen only a few times. The chain joins TRBV10-2 to TRBJ1-5; possibly TRBD1 for D (5 bases). The CDR3 loop spans 16 amino acids. Trimming shortened V by 7 bases and J by 0 bases, and 16 bases separated the two germline ends. The germline gives CDR1 WSHSY, CDR2 SAAADI. CDR3 in amino acids: CASTGAELNSNQPQHF. Here the CDR3 DNA reads TGCGCCAGCACTGGGGCCGAGTTAAATAGCAATCAGCCCCAGCATTTT.